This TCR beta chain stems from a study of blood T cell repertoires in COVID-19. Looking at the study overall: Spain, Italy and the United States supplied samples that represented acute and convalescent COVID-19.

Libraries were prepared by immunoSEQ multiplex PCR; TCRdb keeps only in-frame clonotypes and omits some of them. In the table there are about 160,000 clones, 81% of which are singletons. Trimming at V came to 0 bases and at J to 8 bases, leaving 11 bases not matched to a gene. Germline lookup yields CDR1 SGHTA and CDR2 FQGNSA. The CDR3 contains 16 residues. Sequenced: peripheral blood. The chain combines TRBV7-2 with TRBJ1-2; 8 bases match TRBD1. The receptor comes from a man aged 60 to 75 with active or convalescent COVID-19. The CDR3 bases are TGTGCCAGCAGCTTAGCAAGGCAGGGGGCGCGAGACGGCTACACCTTC. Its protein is CASSLARQGARDGYTF. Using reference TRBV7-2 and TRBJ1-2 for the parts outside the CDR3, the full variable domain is GAGVSQSPSNKVTEKGKDVELRCDPISGHTALYWYRQSLGQGLEFLIYFQGNSAPDKSGLPSDRFSAERTGGSVSTLTIQRTQQEDSAVYLCASSLARQGARDGYTFGSGTRLTVV.